Below, 30 T cell receptor beta chains from the same sample are listed, as sequenced in a study of cytomegalovirus exposure and HLA in healthy donors. A multiplex PCR was run with 60 Vbeta primers and 13 Jbeta primers. The data were produced by immunoSEQ multiplex PCR, yet TCRdb's version contains in-frame clones alone and is incomplete. The profile covers roughly 190,000 clones, with roughly 80% appearing a single time and approximately 2.8% taken by the ten largest. Sequencing input: PBMCs. The receptor set was obtained from a woman in her 30s in good health and CMV-seropositive.

About this clone: In the same sample, other DNA sequences code for this CDR3. V is TRBV7-9 and J is TRBJ1-1; D might be TRBD1 (5 bases). Trimming took off 4 bases at V and 5 bases at J, with 11 bases between the two ends. Per germline, CDR1 SEHNR and CDR2 FQNEAQ (reference sequence). The CDR3 contains 13 residues. CDR3 sequence: CASSSGGGTEAFF. Here the CDR3 DNA reads TGTGCCAGCAGCTCCGGGGGGGGGACTGAAGCTTTCTTT.

The gene calls are TRBV5-1 and TRBJ1-5; the match to TRBD1 covers 9 bases. Looked up from germline, CDR1 is SGHRS and CDR2 is YFSETQ. V lost 4 bases and J lost 7; bases outside the gene matches: 6. This CDR3 contains 14 residues. CDR3 nucleotides: TGCGCCAGCAGCGAGGGGACAGGGTGGCAGCCCCAGCATTTT. Amino acids: CASSEGTGWQPQHF.

The sample holds one count of this clone. J is TRBJ1-5 and V is TRBV27, with 10 bases identical to TRBD1. Germline trimming cut 3 bases from V and 6 bases from J; bases unmatched to any gene: 2. This CDR3 has 14 residues. Germline values: CDR1 MNHEY, CDR2 SMNVEV (reference sequence). For the CDR3, the DNA is TGTGCCAGCAGTTTCGGACAGGGGGGTCAGCCCCAGCATTTT. Translation: CASSFGQGGQPQHF.

This chain links TRBV29-1 with TRBJ1-4; TRBD1 agrees at 9 bases. The length of the CDR3 is 14 residues. The germline V gene encodes CDR1 SQVTM and CDR2 ANQGSEA. V lost 5 bases to trimming and J lost 3 bases; unmatched junction nucleotides: 4. CDR3: CSVTGTGPNEKLFF. The CDR3 nucleotides are TGCAGCGTTACCGGGACAGGGCCTAATGAAAAACTGTTTTTT.

This clone has only one observation. The chain carries TRBV28 and TRBJ1-2, with TRBD1 identical over 7 bases. Germline CDR1 MDHEN, CDR2 SYDVKM. The CDR3 has 16 residues. V shed 5 bases and J 3 bases; nucleotides not matched to a gene: 12. Here the CDR3 DNA reads TGTGCCAGCAGTCCAAGGGCCGGGCAGGGGGACTATGGCTACACCTTC. Protein sequence: CASSPRAGQGDYGYTF.

The V gene is TRBV14, the J gene TRBJ2-2; the D gene is possibly TRBD2 (6 bases). Germline CDR1 and CDR2: SGHDN and FVKESK. Trimming removed 3 bases at V and 4 bases at J, with 12 bases between. CDR3 length: 15 amino acids. CDR3 residues: CASSQYSGGTGELFF. CDR3 nucleotides: TGTGCCAGCAGCCAGTATTCCGGGGGCACCGGGGAGCTGTTTTTT. The complete variable domain, with remaining parts taken from reference TRBV14 and TRBJ2-2, reads EAGVTQFPSHSVIEKGQTVTLRCDPISGHDNLYWYRRVMGKEIKFLLHFVKESKQDESGMPNNRFLAERTGGTYSTLKVQPAELEDSGVYFCASSQYSGGTGELFFGEGSRLTVL.

V gene TRBV7-7 combines with J gene TRBJ2-2, with 13 bases that match TRBD2. The ends lost 5 bases at V and 0 bases at J; junction bases unmatched: 6. This CDR3 has 18 residues. CDR1 and CDR2 from the germline V gene are SSHAT and FNYEAQ (reference sequence). The chain's CDR3 is CASSQTTSGGPNTGELFF. CDR3 sequence (DNA): TGTGCCAGCAGCCAAACGACTAGCGGGGGGCCGAACACCGGGGAGCTGTTTTTT. Together with reference TRBV7-7 and TRBJ2-2, the CDR3 gives the full variable domain: GAGVSQSPRYKVTKRGQDVTLRCDPISSHATLYWYQQALGQGPEFLTYFNYEAQPDKSGLPSDRFSAERPEGSISTLTIQRTEQRDSAMYRCASSQTTSGGPNTGELFFGEGSRLTVL.

This clone was found a few times. The CDR3 DNA is TGTGCCAGCAGCTTGTCCGCCTCACAGAACACTGAAGCTTTCTTT. Protein product: CASSLSASQNTEAFF. This chain connects TRBV4-2 to TRBJ1-1; no clear D gene. This CDR3 comprises 15 residues. CDR1 and CDR2 (germline): LGHNA, YNFKEQ. V was shortened by 5 bases and J by 1 base, with 14 bases between the two germline ends.

The CDR3 protein is CASSEDGRGYGYTF. The CDR3 nucleotides are TGTGCCAGCAGTGAGGATGGACGGGGGTACGGCTACACCTTC. The chain joins TRBV6-1 to TRBJ1-2, with D possibly being TRBD1 (5 bases). V was pared by 3 bases and J by 8 bases, with 16 bases between. CDR3 size: 14 residues. In germline, CDR1 is MNHNS, CDR2 SASEGT.

The table lists this clone with a few counts. The chain couples TRBV5-5 to TRBJ1-5; 8 nucleotides align to TRBD1. The CDR3 is 14 residues long. J was trimmed by 4 bases and V by 3 bases; bases with no gene match: 3. Germline CDR1 is SGHKS and CDR2 is YYEKEE (reference sequence). The CDR3 DNA sequence: TGTGCCAGCAGCTCGGGACAGGAAAATCAGCCCCAGCATTTT. Translated: CASSSGQENQPQHF.

The rearrangement links TRBV14 to TRBJ2-5, with D perhaps TRBD2 (5 bases). Germline V CDR1 and CDR2: SGHDN, FVKESK. Trimming shortened V by 1 base and J by 5 bases, and 14 bases separated the two germline ends. This CDR3 spans 15 amino acids. The CDR3 reads CASSQVDPGRETQYF. The CDR3 DNA sequence: TGTGCCAGCAGCCAAGTCGATCCGGGAAGGGAGACCCAGTACTTC.

The rearrangement joins TRBV7-9 to TRBJ1-1; D is possibly TRBD1 (5 bases). CDR1 is SEHNR and CDR2 is FQNEAQ in the germline V gene (reference sequence). The germline V and J ends were trimmed by 6 bases and 1 base, with 18 bases remaining between them. This CDR3 comprises 16 residues. The CDR3 region has the DNA TGTGCCAGCAGTCAGACGGACATTTCCAAGAACACTGAAGCTTTCTTT. It is translated as CASSQTDISKNTEAFF.

CDR3 DNA: TGCGCCAGCAGCTTAAGGGGTGCAGAGATGAACACTGAAGCTTTCTTT. Its translation: CASSLRGAEMNTEAFF. This chain links TRBV5-1 with TRBJ1-1; D is possibly TRBD1 (5 bases). Trimming removed 2 bases from V and 0 bases from J, with 14 bases in between. Per the germline V gene, CDR1 is SGHRS and CDR2 is YFSETQ. CDR3 size: 16 residues.

This sequence joins TRBV2 and TRBJ1-2; no reliable D call. Per the germline V gene, CDR1 is SNHLY and CDR2 is FYNNEI. The V end lost 6 bases, the J end lost 8 bases, and 13 bases lay between the germline ends. This CDR3 is 12 amino acids long. Here the CDR3 DNA reads TGTGCCAGCAGCCTGATCCTACCGGGCTACACCTTC. Protein product: CASSLILPGYTF.

This chain joins TRBV5-1 and TRBJ2-7; unclear D gene. V was shortened by 4 bases and J by 2 bases, with 16 bases between the two germline ends. From germline, CDR1 is SGHRS and CDR2 YFSETQ. CDR3 size: 15 residues. This chain's CDR3 is CASSQDTRHTYEQYF. CDR3 sequence (DNA): TGCGCCAGCAGCCAAGACACACGCCATACCTACGAGCAGTACTTC.

The V call is TRBV12-1, the J call TRBJ2-1; TRBD2 is the table's D call and was not checked against the DNA. TRBV12-1 is described as a pseudogene. This CDR3 comprises 15 residues. CDR3 DNA: TGTGCCAGCAGCTTCATGGTAGCGGGAGTTAGTGAGCAGTTCTTC. It codes for CASSFMVAGVSEQFF.

V gene TRBV28 combines with J gene TRBJ1-1, with D unresolved. CDR3 size: 11 residues. V was clipped by 7 bases and J by 8 bases, with 11 bases between them. The germline CDR1 and CDR2 sequences are MDHEN and SYDVKM. The CDR3 reads CASTLGVEAFF. CDR3 coding DNA: TGTGCCAGCACCCTGGGAGTGGAAGCTTTCTTT.

The rearrangement links TRBV27 to TRBJ1-1, with a weak D call TRBD1 (5 bases). The CDR3 is made up of 14 amino acids. Trimming removed 9 bases at V and 5 bases at J, with 19 bases between. The germline V gene encodes CDR1 MNHEY and CDR2 SMNVEV (reference sequence). The CDR3 DNA follows: TGTGCCAGTGGGGCCTCATTGGTTGTTACTGAAGCTTTCTTT. Its protein is CASGASLVVTEAFF.

The chain uses TRBV5-4 and TRBJ2-1, with a tentative D call TRBD1 (5 bases). The V end was cut by 3 bases, the J end by 4 bases, with 17 bases between. The germline gives CDR1 SGHNT, CDR2 YYREEE (reference sequence). The CDR3 contains 16 residues. The CDR3 bases are TGTGCCAGCAGCTCGGCCGAGTCAGGGATATACAATGAGCAGTTCTTC. Its protein product is CASSSAESGIYNEQFF.

The CDR3 region is CASSYAGGQGAPKQYF. The CDR3 bases are TGTGCCAGCAGTTATGCCGGGGGACAGGGGGCTCCTAAGCAGTACTTC. V and J are TRBV27 and TRBJ2-7; TRBD1 aligns across 12 bases. This CDR3 comprises 16 residues. Unmatched junction bases numbered 12, after V lost 4 bases and J lost 8 bases. CDR1 and CDR2 from the germline V gene are MNHEY and SMNVEV (reference sequence).

This chain links TRBV6-1 with TRBJ2-5, with D possibly being TRBD1 (7 bases). This CDR3 is 14 amino acids long. Trimming took 4 bases from V and 7 from J, leaving 16 bases between them. Germline loops: CDR1 MNHNS, CDR2 SASEGT. CDR3 DNA: TGTGCCAGCAGTGTTGAGTGGCAGGGGGGGACCCAGTACTTC. Amino acid sequence: CASSVEWQGGTQYF.

The chain couples TRBV7-9 to TRBJ2-1, with 10 positions matching TRBD2. Trimming removed 5 bases from V and 0 bases from J; junction bases left unmatched: 7. The V gene's germline CDR1 is SEHNR and CDR2 FQNEAQ (reference sequence). The CDR3 covers 17 residues. The CDR3 nucleotides are TGTGCCAGCAGCCCAAGGACTAGCGGTAGCTCCTACAATGAGCAGTTCTTC. Residues: CASSPRTSGSSYNEQFF. Filled out from reference TRBV7-9 and TRBJ2-1, the complete variable domain reads DTGVSQNPRHKITKRGQNVTFRCDPISEHNRLYWYRQTLGQGPEFLTYFQNEAQLEKSRLLSDRFSAERPKGSFSTLEIQRTEQGDSAMYLCASSPRTSGSSYNEQFFGPGTRLTVL.

There are a few counts of this clone. The chain has TRBV5-4 and TRBJ1-1, with D unclear. Germline V gene lookup returns CDR1 SGHNT and CDR2 YYREEE (reference sequence). This CDR3 has 14 amino acids. V was trimmed by 0 bases and J by 6 bases, leaving 12 bases between them. Here the CDR3 DNA reads TGTGCCAGCAGCTTGGATTATGGGAGGGCTGAAGCTTTCTTT. As protein: CASSLDYGRAEAFF.

This rearrangement joins TRBV27 to TRBJ1-1; D not resolved. V shed 4 bases and J shed 0 bases, with 12 bases lying between them. The CDR3 runs 15 residues. Germline-derived CDR1 and CDR2 are MNHEY and SMNVEV (reference sequence). CDR3 in amino acids: CASSSPGRLNTEAFF. The CDR3 coding sequence is TGTGCCAGCAGTTCCCCCGGGAGGCTGAACACTGAAGCTTTCTTT.

Comments on this clone: One end of the junction fails to match germline, which may point to a read error. J is TRBJ2-5 and V is TRBV7-9, with unresolved D. The DNA end is a closer match to TRBJ2-7, so the J assignment may be wrong. This CDR3 is 11 amino acids long. Germline-derived CDR1 and CDR2 are SEHNR and FQNEAQ (reference sequence). The CDR3: CASSLSFEQYF. In nucleotides, the CDR3 is TGTGCCAGCAGCCTATCCTTCGAGCAGTACTTC.

The chain uses TRBV28 and TRBJ2-3; 8 bases are shared with TRBD2. The CDR3 spans 16 residues. In germline, CDR1 is MDHEN, CDR2 SYDVKM. V shed 4 bases, J shed 2 bases, and the junction held 8 bases outside the gene matches. CDR3 in DNA: TGTGCCAGCAGTTCTTTCAAGCGGGGGAACACAGATACGCAGTATTTT. This codes for CASSSFKRGNTDTQYF.

The chain joins TRBV18 to TRBJ2-1; 11 bases are shared with TRBD1. The germline V gene encodes CDR1 KGHSH and CDR2 LQKENI. The J segment lost 5 bases and the V segment lost 5 bases, leaving 8 bases of the junction unmatched. The CDR3 runs to 16 residues. The CDR3 loop reads CASSEDRGRIDNEQFF. The DNA for the CDR3 is TGTGCCAGCTCAGAGGACAGGGGGCGCATAGACAATGAGCAGTTCTTC.

The chain links TRBV6-6 to TRBJ2-7; D is uncertain. The CDR3 covers 15 residues. Trimming pared 2 bases from V and 4 bases from J, leaving 15 bases between. Per germline, CDR1 MNHNY and CDR2 SVGAGI (reference sequence). CDR3 amino acids: CASSYNSPEVYEQYF. The CDR3 DNA sequence: TGTGCCAGCAGTTACAACTCCCCCGAAGTGTACGAGCAGTACTTC.

The rearrangement links TRBV19 to TRBJ2-1; D is unclear. This CDR3 has 12 amino acids. Germline lookup yields CDR1 LNHDA and CDR2 SQIVND (reference sequence). Trimming cost V 3 bases and J 8 bases, with 8 bases left between them. CDR3 residues: CASSIRGHEQFF. The CDR3 bases are TGTGCCAGTAGTATTCGAGGCCATGAGCAGTTCTTC.

This chain connects TRBV5-1 to TRBJ2-5; D unresolved. The closer fit of TRBJ2-7 to the DNA end suggests the J call may be wrong. This CDR3 is built from 14 residues. Germline V gene sequence: CDR1 SGHRS, CDR2 YFSETQ. DNA for the CDR3: TGCGCCAGCCGGCCCTGGGCCACGACCGACGAGCAGTACTTC. Protein sequence: CASRPWATTDEQYF.